One sample yielded the 26 T cell receptor beta chains listed below, sequenced in a study of identical twins. TCRdb reanalysed the 5' RACE reads using MiXCR and keeps one entry per CDR3 protein. The data contain fewer than 250,000 distinct CDR3 sequences, around 9.6% of them seen just once; the ten biggest clones take up just over 5%. The sample taken for sequencing was memory (CD45RO+) T cells sorted from blood. The receptors were sampled from a woman younger than 30 in good health.

This chain joins TRBV20-1 and TRBJ2-7; 9 bases line up with TRBD1. V was clipped by 5 bases and J by 4 bases; unmatched bases: 6. The CDR3 runs to 13 residues. Germline assignment: CDR1 DFQATT and CDR2 SNEGSKA (reference sequence). The CDR3 nucleotides are TGCAGTGCTTACGACAGGGGGGGTTACGAGCAGTACTTC. Encoded protein: CSAYDRGGYEQYF.

In its sample, this clonotype was seen a few times. The chain couples TRBV2 to TRBJ2-5; 7 bases line up with TRBD1. The germline gives CDR1 SNHLY, CDR2 FYNNEI. This CDR3 contains 14 residues. Trimming cost V 7 bases and J 5 bases; bases outside gene matches: 10. The CDR3 spells CASTGGRGSETQYF. For the CDR3, the DNA is TGTGCCAGCACGGGCGGCAGGGGGTCGGAGACCCAGTACTTC.

This clonotype has just a few counts. The chain employs TRBV7-6 and TRBJ2-7; weak D call: TRBD1 (6 bases). The CDR3 totals 14 residues. With 3 bases removed from V and 4 bases from J, the gap between germline ends came to 13 bases. Germline V gene lookup returns CDR1 SGHVS and CDR2 FNYEAQ. CDR3 protein: CASSLAGVGYEQYF. The CDR3 DNA reads TGTGCCAGCAGCTTGGCAGGGGTTGGGTACGAGCAGTACTTC. The full variable domain, completed using reference TRBV7-6 and TRBJ2-7, is GAGVSQSPRYKVTKRGQDVALRCDPISGHVSLYWYRQALGQGPEFLTYFNYEAQQDKSGLPNDRFSAERPEGSISTLTIQRTEQRDSAMYRCASSLAGVGYEQYFGPGTRLTVT.

The chain combines TRBV25-1 with TRBJ2-1, with TRBD1 matching over 9 bases. V lost 8 bases to trimming and J lost 10 bases; unmatched junction nucleotides: 15. CDR1 is MGHDK and CDR2 is SYGVNS in the germline V gene. The CDR3 is 15 amino acids. As DNA, the CDR3 is TGTGCCAGCCTCTCCGGGACAGGGATTTCAGGGGAGCAGTTCTTC. Its translation: CASLSGTGISGEQFF.

The V and J genes are TRBV10-3 and TRBJ2-7, with D perhaps being TRBD1 or TRBD2 (6 bases each). The J call is in doubt because the DNA end fits TRBJ2-5 better. Germline V gene data show CDR1 as ENHRY and CDR2 as SYGVKD. The CDR3 covers 15 residues. CDR3 loop: CAISDPRGGQETQYF. CDR3 nucleotide sequence: TGTGCCATCAGTGACCCCAGAGGGGGGCAAGAGACCCAGTACTTC.

This clonotype was seen a handful of times. V is TRBV18 and J is TRBJ1-6, with D unresolved. This CDR3 has 14 residues. CDR1 KGHSH and CDR2 LQKENI come from the germline V gene. Trimming stripped 2 bases from V and 10 bases from J, with 12 bases between. The CDR3 is CASSPGGFGSPLHF. CDR3 DNA: TGTGCCAGCTCACCAGGAGGGTTTGGGTCACCCCTCCACTTT.

This clonotype was recorded many times. The chain recombines TRBV12-3 or TRBV12-4 with TRBJ2-7; unclear D gene. CDR3 size: 13 residues. Trimming shortened V by 1 base and J by 4 bases, and 8 bases separated the two germline ends. The CDR3 is CASSLDSAYEQYF. The CDR3 nucleotides read TGTGCCAGCAGTTTAGACAGCGCTTACGAGCAGTACTTC.

This clonotype was counted ten times or more. V gene TRBV5-1 combines with J gene TRBJ1-2, with D uncertain. CDR1 and CDR2 from the germline V gene are SGHRS and YFSETQ. Trimming removed 3 bases at V and 3 bases at J, with 15 bases between. The CDR3 loop spans 15 amino acids. CDR3 protein: CASSSGSSTYYGYTF. The CDR3 nucleotides read TGCGCCAGCAGCTCCGGCTCCTCTACATACTATGGCTACACCTTC.

This chain uses TRBV13 with TRBJ2-7; D is perhaps TRBD2 (6 bases). This CDR3 has 16 amino acids. V lost 5 bases, J lost 4 bases, and 21 bases lay in between. Germline lookup yields CDR1 PRHDT and CDR2 FYEKMQ (reference sequence). CDR3 region: CASSLAGSGVQYEQYF. In nucleotides, the CDR3 is TGTGCCAGCAGCCTCGCGGGTTCGGGGGTACAGTACGAGCAGTACTTC.

This clonotype was recorded at least ten times. The chain links TRBV11-2 to TRBJ2-3, with 10 bases that match TRBD2. Germline loops: CDR1 SGHAT, CDR2 FQNNGV. Trimming at V came to 1 base and at J to 5 bases, leaving 6 bases not matched to a gene. This CDR3 spans 16 amino acids. The DNA of the CDR3 is TGTGCCAGCAGCTTAGTATTGCCTAGCGGGGGAGATACGCAGTATTTT. Translated: CASSLVLPSGGDTQYF.

The genes are TRBV20-1 and TRBJ2-7; D unresolved. V lost 2 bases and J 3 bases, leaving 8 bases between the germline ends. There are 12 residues in the CDR3. Germline CDR1 and CDR2: DFQATT and SNEGSKA (reference sequence). The CDR3 protein is CSARRDNYEQYF. The CDR3, as DNA: TGCAGTGCTAGAAGAGACAACTACGAGCAGTACTTC.

This clonotype was seen a few times. This sequence joins TRBV4-3 and TRBJ1-6; 9 positions match TRBD1. V was pared by 7 bases and J by 8 bases, with 12 bases of the junction left unmatched. Germline CDR1 is LGHNA and CDR2 is YSLEER. There are 16 residues in the CDR3. This chain's CDR3 is CASTPGIGQGHSPLHF. DNA of the CDR3: TGCGCCAGCACCCCGGGTATTGGACAGGGGCATTCACCCCTCCACTTT.

In this sample, this clonotype turned up many times. The rearrangement joins TRBV12-3 or TRBV12-4 to TRBJ2-1; TRBD2 agrees at 10 bases. Trimming took 6 bases from V and 9 from J; bases not matched to a gene: 14. This CDR3 spans 16 amino acids. The CDR3 here is CASRSGTSAGGGEQFF. CDR3 sequence (DNA): TGTGCCAGCAGATCCGGGACTAGCGCAGGAGGGGGTGAGCAGTTCTTC.

In this sample, this clonotype turned up a few times. V is TRBV5-1 and J is TRBJ2-1; 16 positions match TRBD2. The CDR3 length is 16 residues. V trimming: 3 bases; J trimming: 7 bases; junction bases outside the gene matches: 4. Germline V gene sequence: CDR1 SGHRS, CDR2 YFSETQ. DNA of the CDR3: TGCGCCAGCAGCTCGGGACTAGCGGGAGGGTGGAATGAGCAGTTCTTC. It codes for CASSSGLAGGWNEQFF.

This clonotype was detected a few times. The chain links TRBV11-1 to TRBJ2-7, with D perhaps TRBD2 (6 bases). Germline values: CDR1 SGHAT, CDR2 FQDESV (reference sequence). Trimming took off 3 bases at V and 4 bases at J, with 28 bases between the two ends. This CDR3 is built from 19 residues. Here the CDR3 reads CASSLGSSERLLREYEQYF. In DNA form, the CDR3 reads TGTGCCAGCAGCTTGGGCTCTAGCGAGAGGTTACTTCGGGAGTACGAGCAGTACTTC.

This clonotype was observed a handful of times. The chain employs TRBV6-1 and TRBJ2-1, with 15 bases lining up with TRBD2. The V segment lost 5 bases and the J segment 6 bases; nucleotides outside the gene matches: 2. CDR1 is MNHNS and CDR2 is SASEGT in the germline V gene. The CDR3 is made up of 15 amino acids. The CDR3 is CASSRTSGRANEQFF. The CDR3 nucleotides are TGTGCCAGCAGTCGGACTAGCGGGAGGGCCAATGAGCAGTTCTTC.

Only a few counts were recorded for this clonotype. This chain uses TRBV12-5 with TRBJ2-2; D possibly matches TRBD1 or TRBD2 (6 bases each). CDR3 length equals 14 residues. Trimming took 10 bases from V and 4 from J, leaving 16 bases between them. Per germline, CDR1 LGHNT and CDR2 FRNRAP. The CDR3 bases are TGTGCTACTTGGTTCGGGGGCTTCACCGGGGAGCTGTTTTTT. It is translated as CATWFGGFTGELFF.

This sequence joins TRBV7-6 and TRBJ2-7; D gene unclear. Germline V gives CDR1 SGHVS, CDR2 FNYEAQ. V gave up 1 base and J gave up 3 bases, with 10 bases separating them. The CDR3 is made up of 14 amino acids. CDR3 residues: CASSLETGVYEQYF. DNA for the CDR3: TGTGCCAGCAGCTTAGAGACTGGCGTCTACGAGCAGTACTTC.

The chain is built from TRBV18 and TRBJ2-5; D unresolved. The CDR3 length is 11 residues. V shed 2 bases and J shed 5 bases, with 3 bases lying between them. CDR1 is KGHSH and CDR2 is LQKENI in the germline V gene. The CDR3 loop reads CASSPDETQYF. The DNA of the CDR3 is TGTGCCAGCTCACCAGATGAGACCCAGTACTTC. Full variable domain (outside the CDR3, taken from reference TRBV18 and TRBJ2-5): NAGVMQNPRHLVRRRGQEARLRCSPMKGHSHVYWYRQLPEEGLKFMVYLQKENIIDESGMPKERFSAEFPKEGPSILRIQQVVRGDSAAYFCASSPDETQYFGPGTRLLVL.

This clonotype was detected many times. This chain links TRBV20-1 with TRBJ1-5; D ambiguous. Trimming left V 6 bases short and J 0 bases short, with 12 bases between. CDR1 is DFQATT, CDR2 SNEGSKA, per germline (reference sequence). The CDR3 is 14 residues long. In DNA, the CDR3 is TGCAGTGCAAGCTATGGGGATAGCAATCAGCCCCAGCATTTT. Its translation is CSASYGDSNQPQHF.

This clonotype rates as medium-sized. J is TRBJ2-3 and V is TRBV10-3; D gene ambiguous. This CDR3 is 13 amino acids long. Trimming removed 6 bases at V and 0 bases at J, with 7 bases between. Germline V lookup: CDR1 ENHRY, CDR2 SYGVKD. The chain's CDR3 is CAISGSSTDTQYF. CDR3 DNA: TGTGCCATCAGCGGATCCAGCACAGATACGCAGTATTTT.

This clonotype was counted only a few times. V usage is TRBV21-1 and J usage is TRBJ1-4. TRBV21-1 is a listed pseudogene. This CDR3 contains 14 residues. The CDR3 coding sequence is TGTGCCAGCATCGGGGTGGGGAATAATGAAAAACTGTTTTTT. Translating it yields CASIGVGNNEKLFF.

This clonotype was observed at least ten times. The junction shows a germline mismatch at one end, possibly a read error. V and J are TRBV7-9 and TRBJ2-3; 10 bases map to TRBD2. Germline V gene sequence: CDR1 SEHNR, CDR2 FQNEAQ (reference sequence). The CDR3 length is 15 residues. The CDR3 bases are TGTGCCAGCAGCCTAGCGGGGGCTAGCACAGATACGCAGTATTTT. Its translation: CASSLAGASTDTQYF.

This clonotype appeared a few times. The chain is built from TRBV7-2 and TRBJ2-4, with TRBD1 identical over 8 bases. Germline trimming cut 4 bases from V and 9 bases from J; bases unmatched to any gene: 8. Germline CDR1 is SGHTA and CDR2 is FQGNSA. This CDR3 spans 14 amino acids. CDR3 DNA: TGTGCCAGCAGCTCCCCGCAGGGGGCAAGCATTCAGTACTTC. It encodes CASSSPQGASIQYF.

This clonotype has only a few counts. J is TRBJ1-2 and V is TRBV14; D is possibly TRBD1 (5 bases). The CDR3 has 16 amino acids. Per germline, CDR1 SGHDN and CDR2 FVKESK. The ends were cut back, 0 bases at V and 4 bases at J, with 15 bases in the middle. The CDR3 coding sequence is TGTGCCAGCAGCCAAGACGGGGGGTTCTCGTTCTATGGCTACACCTTC. Encoded protein: CASSQDGGFSFYGYTF.

This clonotype appeared many times. The rearrangement links TRBV29-1 to TRBJ1-1; the match to TRBD1 covers 8 bases. Looked up from germline, CDR1 is SQVTM and CDR2 is ANQGSEA. J lost 3 bases, V lost 8 bases, and 5 bases had no gene match. The CDR3 has 12 residues. In DNA form, the CDR3 reads TGCAGCACAGGACAGGGAGACACTGAAGCTTTCTTT. It codes for CSTGQGDTEAFF.